This T cell receptor beta chain stems from a study of early stage breast cancer tumors. Each sample had two DNA replicates, 0.5 ug blood or about 1.5 ug tissue. Repertoires were generated with immunoSEQ multiplex PCR, while TCRdb's copy carries only in-frame clones and drops some. The table lists thousands of clones, roughly 64% of them singletons. The CDR3 spans 16 residues. V was pared by 2 bases and J by 4 bases, with 7 bases of the junction left unmatched. Germline V gene lookup returns CDR1 SGHAT and CDR2 FQNNGV. Broader study findings: Enriched TCRB sequences shared across patients were mostly commonly generated sequences.

This clone was observed once. Its antigen is unknown. The chain combines TRBV11-2 with TRBJ2-7; 11 bases match TRBD2. This receptor was identified in a person aged 35 to 50 with breast cancer. Sequencing was done on a sample of breast tumor tissue. The CDR3 DNA follows: TGTGCCAGCAGCTTATTTGCTAGCGGGAGGTCATACGAGCAGTACTTC. This codes for CASSLFASGRSYEQYF.